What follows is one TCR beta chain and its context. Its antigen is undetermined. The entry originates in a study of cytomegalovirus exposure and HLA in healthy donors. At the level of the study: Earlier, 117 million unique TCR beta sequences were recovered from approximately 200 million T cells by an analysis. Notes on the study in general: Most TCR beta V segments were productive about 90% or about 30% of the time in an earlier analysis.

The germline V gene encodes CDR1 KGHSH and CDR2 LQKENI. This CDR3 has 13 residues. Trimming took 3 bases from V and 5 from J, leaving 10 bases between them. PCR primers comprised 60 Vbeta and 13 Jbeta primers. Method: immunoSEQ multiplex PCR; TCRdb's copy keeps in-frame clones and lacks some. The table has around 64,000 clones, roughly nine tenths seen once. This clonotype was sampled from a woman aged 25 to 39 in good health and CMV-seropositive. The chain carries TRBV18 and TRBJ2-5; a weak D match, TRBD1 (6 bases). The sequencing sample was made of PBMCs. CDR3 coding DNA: TGTGCCAGCTCACCGGGGGCAGTTGAGACCCAGTACTTC. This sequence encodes CASSPGAVETQYF.